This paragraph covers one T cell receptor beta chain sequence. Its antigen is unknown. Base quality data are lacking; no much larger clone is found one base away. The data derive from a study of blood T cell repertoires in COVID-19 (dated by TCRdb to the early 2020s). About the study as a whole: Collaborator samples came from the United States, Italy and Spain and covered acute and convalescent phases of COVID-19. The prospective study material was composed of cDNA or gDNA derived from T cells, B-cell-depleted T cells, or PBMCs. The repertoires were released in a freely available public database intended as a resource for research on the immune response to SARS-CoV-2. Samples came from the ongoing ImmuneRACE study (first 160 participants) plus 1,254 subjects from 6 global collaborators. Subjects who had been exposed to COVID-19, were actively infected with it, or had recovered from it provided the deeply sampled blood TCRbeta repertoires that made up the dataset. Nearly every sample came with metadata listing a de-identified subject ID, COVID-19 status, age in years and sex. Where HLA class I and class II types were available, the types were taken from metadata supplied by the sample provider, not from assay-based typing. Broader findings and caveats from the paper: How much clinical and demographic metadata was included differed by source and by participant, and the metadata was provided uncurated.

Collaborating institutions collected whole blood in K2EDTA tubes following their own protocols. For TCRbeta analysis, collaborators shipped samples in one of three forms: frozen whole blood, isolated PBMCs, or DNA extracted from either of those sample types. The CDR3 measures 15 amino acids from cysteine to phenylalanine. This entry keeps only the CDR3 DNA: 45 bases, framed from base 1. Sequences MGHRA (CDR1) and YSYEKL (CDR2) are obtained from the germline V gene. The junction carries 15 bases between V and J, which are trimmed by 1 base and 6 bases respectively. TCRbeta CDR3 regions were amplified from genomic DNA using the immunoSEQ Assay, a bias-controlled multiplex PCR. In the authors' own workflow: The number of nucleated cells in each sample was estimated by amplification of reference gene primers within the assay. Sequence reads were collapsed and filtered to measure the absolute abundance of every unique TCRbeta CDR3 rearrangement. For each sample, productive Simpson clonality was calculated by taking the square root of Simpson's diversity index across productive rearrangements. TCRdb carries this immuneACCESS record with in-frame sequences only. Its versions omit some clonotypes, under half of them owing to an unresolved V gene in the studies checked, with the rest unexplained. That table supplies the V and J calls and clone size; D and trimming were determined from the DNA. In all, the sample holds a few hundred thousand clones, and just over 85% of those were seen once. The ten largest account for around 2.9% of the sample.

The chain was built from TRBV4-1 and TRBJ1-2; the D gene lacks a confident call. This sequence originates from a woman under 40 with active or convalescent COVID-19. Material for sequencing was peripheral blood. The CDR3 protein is CASSQVVRVIHGYTF. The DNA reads TGCGCCAGCAGCCAAGTGGTCCGGGTTATACATGGCTACACCTTC.